This T cell receptor (beta chain) was recovered during a study of Ad26.COV2.S vaccination and SARS-CoV-2 variants. Background on the study: Trial arm assignment for the donor was COV1001 Ad26.COV2.S.

Indicated treatment: about 20 received Ad26.COV2.S at low or high dose, single or two shots; roughly five received placebo; per-sample allocation not given. The samples date from day 63 after the first vaccine or placebo injection. The vaccine antigen was prefusion-stabilized Wuhan SARS-CoV-2 spike. Germline V gives CDR1 SGHVS, CDR2 FNYEAQ. CDR3 size: 13 residues. Trimming removed 5 bases from V and 10 bases from J, with 17 bases in between. The assay was immunoSEQ multiplex PCR, and TCRdb's table has in-frame clones only and misses some. The sample has fewer than 300,000 clones, around 87% seen once.

The sample here was peripheral blood, taken in a trial of Ad26.COV2.S vaccine versus placebo. The receptor's source is a person aged 18-65 years who received the Ad26.COV2.S COVID-19 vaccine or a placebo. The chain links TRBV7-6 to TRBJ1-1, with D unresolved. The CDR3 region has the DNA TGTGCCAGCAGCCGAACCCCGTCGGACGTAGCTTTCTTT. Amino acid sequence: CASSRTPSDVAFF.